The entry that follows covers one TCR beta chain sequence. Its cognate antigen is unknown. These data are taken from a study of T cell responses to AZD1222 COVID-19 vaccine. Study-level findings and limits: There were repertoire samples only from the period after the peak T cell response. Spike-wide coverage was observed for vaccine-associated CD4 TCRs, with dominant responses at 160-218 and 743-854. Donors in the cohort were predominantly white British and more often female, and clonal diversity was possibly underestimated. Reportedly, close to half of spike-specific TCRs are directed against unmutated variant regions.

Using immunoSEQ multiplex PCR, the repertoire was profiled, and TCRdb retains in-frame clones only, with some absent. The data show about 120,000 clones, approximately 90% seen once. The CDR3 is 13 amino acids. CDR1 and CDR2 (germline): MNHEY, SVGEGT. The trim removed 5 bases at V and 10 bases at J, leaving 7 bases unmatched. The gene calls are TRBV6-2 or TRBV6-3 and TRBJ1-5, with TRBD1 matching 8 bases. Sequencing used peripheral blood, obtained 28 days after the second AZD1222 dose. This clonotype was obtained from an adult who received the AZD1222 COVID-19 vaccine. The CDR3: CASSGRTGSPQHF. DNA of the CDR3: TGTGCCAGCAGTGGGAGGACAGGGTCTCCCCAGCATTTT.